This T cell receptor (beta chain) derives from a study of blood T cell repertoires in COVID-19. In the study overall: Researchers got acute and convalescent COVID-19 samples from the United States, Italy and Spain. T cells, B-cell-depleted T cells, or PBMCs supplied cDNA or gDNA.

This CDR3 is built from 13 residues. CDR1 and CDR2 (germline): GTSNPN, SVGIG (reference sequence). Trimming stripped 1 base from V and 5 bases from J, with 9 bases between. Original handling: Reference gene primer amplification gave nucleated cell count estimates. Sequenced by immunoSEQ multiplex PCR; TCRdb stores in-frame clones only, minus some. V and J calls plus clone size are reproduced from that table; the DNA served to infer D and trimming. The profile shows around 130,000 clones, around four fifths of them singletons. Material: peripheral blood. V and J are TRBV30 and TRBJ1-5; tentatively, D is TRBD1 (5 bases). This clonotype was sampled from a woman of 80 years or more with acute or convalescent COVID-19. The CDR3 is CAWSDRQHQPQHF. The CDR3 nucleotides read TGTGCCTGGAGTGACAGGCAACATCAGCCCCAGCATTTT.